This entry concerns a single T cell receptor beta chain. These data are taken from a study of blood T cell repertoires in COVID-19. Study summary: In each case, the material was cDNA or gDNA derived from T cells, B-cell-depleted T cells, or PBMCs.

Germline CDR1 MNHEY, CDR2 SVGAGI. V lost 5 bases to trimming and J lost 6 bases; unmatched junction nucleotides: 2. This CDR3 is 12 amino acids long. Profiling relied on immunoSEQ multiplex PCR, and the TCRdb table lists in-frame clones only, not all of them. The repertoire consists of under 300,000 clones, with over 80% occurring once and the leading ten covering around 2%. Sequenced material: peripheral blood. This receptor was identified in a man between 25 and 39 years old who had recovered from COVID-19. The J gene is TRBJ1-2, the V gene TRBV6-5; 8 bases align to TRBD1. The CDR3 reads CASSQGANGYTF. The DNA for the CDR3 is TGTGCCAGCAGTCAGGGGGCAAATGGCTACACCTTC.